This passage covers 20 T cell receptor beta chains from one sample sequenced in a study of cytomegalovirus exposure and HLA in healthy donors. Primers included in the PCR were 60 Vbeta and 13 Jbeta primers. The table came from immunoSEQ multiplex PCR; TCRdb's copy has only in-frame clones and leaves some out. Of 150,000 to 200,000 clones listed, about 77% are singletons. The sample consisted of PBMCs. Receptor source: a male donor in good health and CMV-seropositive.

A word on this clone: In the same sample, other DNA sequences code for this CDR3. The chain is built from TRBV4-2 and TRBJ2-2; D uncertain. The CDR3 is 14 residues long. V lost 8 bases and J 5 bases, leaving 15 bases between the germline ends. CDR1 and CDR2 from the germline V gene are LGHNA and YNFKEQ. CDR3: CASGSPTETGELFF. The DNA for the CDR3 is TGTGCCAGCGGAAGTCCCACGGAGACCGGGGAGCTGTTTTTT.

The chain carries TRBV5-1 and TRBJ2-7; 7 bases line up with TRBD2. With V trimmed by 0 bases and J by 4 bases, 7 bases remained unmatched. Per the germline V gene, CDR1 is SGHRS and CDR2 is YFSETQ. This CDR3 spans 15 amino acids. The CDR3 region has the DNA TGCGCCAGCAGCTTGGATCCTAGCGGAGTTTACGAGCAGTACTTC. The encoded protein is CASSLDPSGVYEQYF.

This clone showed up just a few times. The genes are TRBV2 and TRBJ1-3, with 8 bases that match TRBD1. Germline V gene data show CDR1 as SNHLY and CDR2 as FYNNEI. The length of the CDR3 is 14 residues. J gave up 2 bases and V 6 bases, and 3 bases lay outside the gene matches. In DNA, the CDR3 is TGTGCCAGCAGCCAGACAGGGGCTGGAAACACCATATATTTT. Its protein is CASSQTGAGNTIYF.

This clone showed up just a few times. The CDR3 bases are TGTGCCAGCAGTCGAGGGGAGACCCAGTACTTC. This encodes CASSRGETQYF. The J gene is TRBJ2-5, the V gene TRBV6-1; D may be TRBD2 (5 bases). The CDR3 has 11 residues. Germline V gives CDR1 MNHNS, CDR2 SASEGT. Trimming took 5 bases from V and 5 from J, leaving 6 bases between them.

This chain links TRBV2 with TRBJ2-3, with D possibly TRBD2 on 6 matching bases. Trimming took off 9 bases at V and 0 bases at J, with 13 bases between the two ends. Germline V CDR1 and CDR2: SNHLY, FYNNEI. The CDR3 consists of 14 residues. The CDR3 sequence: CAREGRASTDTQYF. The CDR3 DNA reads as TGTGCCAGGGAGGGGCGTGCTAGCACAGATACGCAGTATTTT.

The V and J genes are TRBV7-2 and TRBJ2-3; a weak D match, TRBD1 (5 bases). V lost 4 bases to trimming and J lost 6 bases, with 14 bases between them. The germline V gene has CDR1 SGHTA and CDR2 FQGNSA. The CDR3 has 14 residues. The CDR3, as DNA: TGTGCCAGCAGCTGGCAGGGTCCTGGGGATACGCAGTATTTT. It codes for CASSWQGPGDTQYF.

This chain links TRBV25-1 with TRBJ1-4; 9 bases are shared with TRBD1. This CDR3 spans 17 amino acids. V trimming: 6 bases; J trimming: 4 bases; junction bases outside the gene matches: 12. The germline gives CDR1 MGHDK, CDR2 SYGVNS. This CDR3 reads CASSPRDREGGNEKLFF. In DNA, the CDR3 is TGTGCCAGCAGCCCCCGGGACAGGGAAGGGGGTAATGAAAAACTGTTTTTT.

The chain couples TRBV11-3 to TRBJ2-1; D call uncertain. Germline CDR1 is SGHNT and CDR2 is YENEEA. V dropped 2 bases and J dropped 2 bases, with 10 bases sitting between them. There are 15 residues in the CDR3. CDR3 in amino acids: CASSLQVGAYNEQFF. CDR3 DNA: TGTGCCAGCAGCTTACAGGTGGGCGCCTACAATGAGCAGTTCTTC. The full variable domain, its missing parts supplied by reference TRBV11-3 and TRBJ2-1, is EAGVVQSPRYKIIEKKQPVAFWCNPISGHNTLYWYLQNLGQGPELLIRYENEEAVDDSQLPKDRFSAERLKGVDSTLKIQPAELGDSAVYLCASSLQVGAYNEQFFGPGTRLTVL.

This clone was seen only once. The chain employs TRBV4-2 and TRBJ2-1; 8 nucleotides line up with TRBD2. Germline lookup yields CDR1 LGHNA and CDR2 YNFKEQ. This CDR3 spans 16 amino acids. V gave up 0 bases and J gave up 4 bases; unmatched junction bases: 5. The CDR3 region is CASSQDRGGFYNEQFF. CDR3 coding DNA: TGTGCCAGCAGCCAAGATCGCGGGGGGTTTTACAATGAGCAGTTCTTC.

The CDR3 nucleotides read TGTGCCAGTAGTATAGGCGGGGGGGCCCGGGAGACCCAGTACTTC. Encoded protein: CASSIGGGARETQYF. The chain has TRBV19 and TRBJ2-5; TRBD2 agrees at 9 bases. Germline assignment: CDR1 LNHDA and CDR2 SQIVND (reference sequence). The CDR3 sequence is 15 residues long. V trimming: 1 base; J trimming: 5 bases; junction bases outside the gene matches: 5.

J is TRBJ2-3 and V is TRBV4-3, with TRBD1 matching 8 bases. V shed 0 bases, J shed 3 bases, and the junction held 5 bases outside the gene matches. Germline CDR1 LGHNA, CDR2 YSLEER. This CDR3 has 16 amino acids. CDR3 sequence: CASSQDPDRATDTQYF. The CDR3 nucleotides read TGCGCCAGCAGCCAAGATCCGGACAGGGCGACAGATACGCAGTATTTT.

The chain couples TRBV9 to TRBJ2-1; 9 nucleotides match TRBD2. Looked up from germline, CDR1 is SGDLS and CDR2 is YYNGEE. Unmatched junction bases numbered 3, after V lost 2 bases and J lost 0 bases. The CDR3 contains 16 residues. CDR3 amino acids: CASSVVRGGSYNEQFF. In nucleotides, the CDR3 is TGTGCCAGCAGCGTGGTGCGGGGGGGCTCCTACAATGAGCAGTTCTTC.

The J gene is TRBJ1-1, the V gene TRBV15, with TRBD1 identical over 7 bases. Germline CDR1 reads LNHNV; CDR2 reads YYDKDF (reference sequence). V dropped 0 bases and J dropped 6; count of bases not matched to a gene: 4. The CDR3 extends over 14 amino acids. CDR3 DNA sequence: TGTGCCACCAGCAGAGATACAGGGGCGGCTGAAGCTTTCTTT. Amino acid sequence: CATSRDTGAAEAFF. Drawing the rest from reference TRBV15 and TRBJ1-1, the complete variable domain is DAMVIQNPRYQVTQFGKPVTLSCSQTLNHNVMYWYQQKSSQAPKLLFHYYDKDFNNEADTPDNFQSRRPNTSFCFLDIRSPGLGDTAMYLCATSRDTGAAEAFFGQGTRLTVV.

The V gene is TRBV18, the J gene TRBJ2-7; TRBD1 agrees at 8 bases. This CDR3 spans 13 amino acids. Trimming removed 6 bases from V and 2 bases from J; junction bases left unmatched: 3. The V gene's germline CDR1 is KGHSH and CDR2 LQKENI. The CDR3 DNA follows: TGTGCCAGCTCCGAGACAGGGGCCTACGAGCAGTACTTC. Translated, it gives CASSETGAYEQYF.

The J gene is TRBJ1-2, the V gene TRBV30; 7 bases are a match to TRBD1. Germline CDR1 reads GTSNPN; CDR2 reads SVGIG (reference sequence). J was trimmed by 4 bases and V by 6 bases; bases with no gene match: 8. The CDR3 is made up of 13 amino acids. DNA for the CDR3: TGTGCCTGCGGGACAGACGTTCCCTATGGCTACACCTTC. Its translation: CACGTDVPYGYTF.

V usage is TRBV5-3 and J usage is TRBJ2-5; the D gene is possibly TRBD2 (7 bases). TRBV5-3 is an open reading frame whose function is uncertain. Trimming left V 0 bases short and J 5 bases short, with 23 bases between. This CDR3 spans 18 amino acids. CDR3 sequence reads: CARSLEADSTKGGETQYF. CDR3 sequence (DNA): TGTGCCAGAAGCTTGGAGGCAGACAGTACCAAGGGGGGGGAGACCCAGTACTTC.

A single count supports this clone. The chain uses TRBV4-1 and TRBJ1-2; 7 bases line up with TRBD1. This CDR3 comprises 17 residues. The V and J ends lost 3 bases and 1 base, in that order; junction bases with no gene match: 11. Germline V CDR1 and CDR2: MGHRA, YSYEKL. The CDR3 nucleotides are TGCGCCAGCAGCCATGAGCCCCCCAGGGGGGTTAACTATGGCTACACCTTC. Translated, it gives CASSHEPPRGVNYGYTF.

V usage is TRBV6-1 and J usage is TRBJ2-7, with D hard to call. CDR1 is MNHNS, CDR2 SASEGT, per germline. V dropped 0 bases and J dropped 5 bases, with 8 bases sitting between them. CDR3 size: 13 residues. Here the CDR3 reads CASSEAGRHEQYF. The CDR3 DNA is TGTGCCAGCAGTGAAGCTGGCCGCCACGAGCAGTACTTC.

This clone was counted only a few times. V gene TRBV27 combines with J gene TRBJ1-1, with D tentatively TRBD1 (5 bases). Germline V gene sequence: CDR1 MNHEY, CDR2 SMNVEV (reference sequence). The CDR3 has 14 amino acids. V gave up 3 bases and J gave up 6 bases, with 14 bases separating them. Here the CDR3 DNA reads TGTGCCAGCAGTTTTATGGAGAGGGACTCTGAAGCTTTCTTT. Residues: CASSFMERDSEAFF.

This rearrangement joins TRBV11-2 to TRBJ1-4, with TRBD1 matching over 7 bases. The germline CDR1 and CDR2 sequences are SGHAT and FQNNGV. CDR3 size: 16 residues. Losses at the gene ends were 0 bases for V and 4 bases for J; bases not matched to a gene: 5. CDR3 residues: CASSLDRAGGNEKLFF. The CDR3 nucleotides read TGTGCCAGCAGCTTAGATCGGGCAGGGGGTAATGAAAAACTGTTTTTT.